A selection of T cell receptor beta chains follows, all from one sample in a study of cytomegalovirus exposure and HLA in healthy donors. Repertoires were generated with immunoSEQ multiplex PCR, while TCRdb's copy carries only in-frame clones and drops some. This table has approximately 240,000 clones, almost 85% appearing once. Material: PBMCs. The receptors were sampled from a woman aged 40-49 years in good health and CMV-seronegative. Each CDR3 is given with its conserved first and last residue. The D gene is left open where the match is weak. Clone size appears in some rows only: once, few, many, or a class for an expanded clone.

>TRBV7-9|TRBJ2-1|TRBD1|NA
TGTGCCAGCAGCTCCTTCGGGACAGGCAATGAGCAGTTCTTC
CASSSFGTGNEQFF
>TRBV5-6|TRBJ2-7|NA|few
TGTGCCAGCAGCTTGTATCACAGGTTTCTACACTACGAGCAGTACTTC
CASSLYHRFLHYEQYF
>TRBV5-6|TRBJ1-2|NA|NA
TGTGCCAGCAGCTTGGCGCAGGGAGGTGGCTACACCTTC
CASSLAQGGGYTF
>TRBV5-1|TRBJ2-3|NA|NA
TGCGCCAGCAGCATGGACTTCGGCACAGATACGCAGTATTTT
CASSMDFGTDTQYF
>TRBV27|TRBJ1-6|NA|NA
TGTGCCAGCAGCACAGGGTTCACCTATAATTCACCCCTCCACTTT
CASSTGFTYNSPLHF
>TRBV19|TRBJ2-7|NA|NA
TGTGCCAGTAGTATCGTATCGGCGGGCGAGCAGTACTTC
CASSIVSAGEQYF
>TRBV6-1|TRBJ1-4|TRBD1|NA
TGTGCCAGCAGCCGACAGGGCGCAACTAATGAAAAACTGTTTTTT
CASSRQGATNEKLFF
>TRBV18|TRBJ2-7|NA|NA
TGTGCCAGCTCACCCCGACATTTCGACGAGCAGTACTTC
CASSPRHFDEQYF
>TRBV7-6|TRBJ1-2|NA|NA
TGTGCCAGCAGCTTCCTCGGTACAACGGGGGGAGGCTACACCTTC
CASSFLGTTGGGYTF
>TRBV7-2|TRBJ2-7|NA|NA
TGTGCCAGCAGCCTTGACAGGTACTCCTACGAGCAGTACTTC
CASSLDRYSYEQYF
>TRBV9|TRBJ1-5|NA|once
TGTGCCAGCAGCGTAGCAGACAATCAGCCCCAGCATTTT
CASSVADNQPQHF
>TRBV12-2|TRBJ2-6|NA|NA
TGTGCAAGTCGCCCAATGAGGAGTTCGGCATCTGGGGCCAACGTCCTGACTTTC
CASRPMRSSASGANVLTF
>TRBV4-2|TRBJ1-6|NA|NA
TGTGCCAGCAGCTCCCCACAGAATTCACCCCTCCACTTT
CASSSPQNSPLHF
>TRBV15|TRBJ1-2|TRBD1|NA
TGTGCCACCAGCGGTTACCCTCCGGGACAGGGGGTCTATGGCTACACCTTC
CATSGYPPGQGVYGYTF
>TRBV28|TRBJ2-6|NA|NA
TGTGCCATAGGAGGGGCGGGTCCCTCTGGGGCCAACGTCCTGACTTTC
CAIGGAGPSGANVLTF
>TRBV6-5|TRBJ1-6|NA|NA
TGTGCCAGCACGCTAGGCAGCAATTCACCCCTCCACTTT
CASTLGSNSPLHF
>TRBV9|TRBJ2-1|NA|NA
TGTGCCAGCAGCGGACCTCGGACAGCGCCTAACTACAATGAGCAGTTCTTC
CASSGPRTAPNYNEQFF
>TRBV7-9|TRBJ2-7|TRBD2|NA
TGTGCCAGCAGCTTTGGACTAGACTCCTACGAGCAGTACTTC
CASSFGLDSYEQYF
>TRBV7-2|TRBJ2-3|NA|NA
TGTGCCAGCAGCCCCCTCCGGGACAACACAGATACGCAGTATTTT
CASSPLRDNTDTQYF
>TRBV2|TRBJ2-2|NA|NA
TGTGCCAGCAGTCCGGGACACAAGAACACCGGGGAGCTGTTTTTT
CASSPGHKNTGELFF
>TRBV29-1|TRBJ2-1|TRBD2|NA
TGCAGCGTTACCCCCCTGCGGGGGGGAGGCGATGAGCAGTTCTTC
CSVTPLRGGGDEQFF
>TRBV7-6|TRBJ2-1|TRBD2|NA
TGTGCCAGCAGCTTAGTTTCCCTAGCGGGGGGGAGCTCCTACAATGAGCAGTTCTTC
CASSLVSLAGGSSYNEQFF
>TRBV28|TRBJ2-7|NA|once
TGTGCCAGCATGGGCACAGTCTCCTACGAGCAGTACTTC
CASMGTVSYEQYF
>TRBV6-1|TRBJ2-5|NA|NA
TGTGCCAGTACAGGGTTAGAGACCCAGTACTTC
CASTGLETQYF
>TRBV6-5|TRBJ2-1|TRBD1|once
TGTGCCAGCAGTTCCCCCTCACAGGGGATAATTAATGAGCAGTTCTTC
CASSSPSQGIINEQFF
>TRBV6-1|TRBJ1-1|NA|few
TGTGCCAGCAGTGTAAAGCCTAACACTGAAGCTTTCTTT
CASSVKPNTEAFF
>TRBV28|TRBJ2-7|NA|NA
TGTGCCAGCAGTAACCGGGGGTTACTGTCCTACGAGCAGTACTTC
CASSNRGLLSYEQYF
>TRBV5-1|TRBJ1-1|NA|once
TGCGCCAGCAGCTTGGAGGACAGTACTCCGATGAACACTGAAGCTTTCTTT
CASSLEDSTPMNTEAFF
>TRBV19|TRBJ2-3|TRBD1|NA
TGTGCCAGTAGTTCCACAGGGGATATCACAGATACGCAGTATTTT
CASSSTGDITDTQYF
>TRBV2|TRBJ2-1|TRBD2|NA
TGTGCCAGCAGTGGTCTAGCGGGGGCTTACAATGAGCAGTTCTTC
CASSGLAGAYNEQFF
>TRBV30|TRBJ2-2|NA|NA
TGTGCCTGGGCTGACGGGACTTCCGGGGAGCTGTTTTTT
CAWADGTSGELFF
>TRBV4-1|TRBJ2-3|TRBD1|NA
TGCGCCAGCAGCCAAGGACAGGGAATCACAGATACGCAGTATTTT
CASSQGQGITDTQYF
>TRBV6-5|TRBJ2-3|NA|NA
TGTGCCAGCAGTTACGGGACGGGGGGCAACTCAGATACGCAGTATTTT
CASSYGTGGNSDTQYF
>TRBV7-5|TRBJ2-2|NA|once
TGTGCCAGAAGCTTAGTAGTAGCGGAGGACGCGAACACCGGGGAGCTGTTTTTT
CARSLVVAEDANTGELFF
>TRBV30|TRBJ2-1|TRBD1|NA
TGTGCCTGGAGTGATTCGAGACAGGGGATCTCCTACAATGAGCAGTTCTTC
CAWSDSRQGISYNEQFF
>TRBV5-1|TRBJ1-1|TRBD1|NA
TGCGCCAGCAGCCTAGGGACAGGGGCGGGCAACACTGAAGCTTTCTTT
CASSLGTGAGNTEAFF
>TRBV7-2|TRBJ2-7|NA|NA
TGTGCCAGCAGCTTGGGCGGGACAGCCTACGAGCAGTACTTC
CASSLGGTAYEQYF
>TRBV7-2|TRBJ1-3|TRBD1|NA
TGTGCCAGCAGCTTGAGGACAGGCTCTGGAAACACCATATATTTT
CASSLRTGSGNTIYF
>TRBV28|TRBJ1-1|NA|NA
TGTGCCAGCACCCTCGCTAGGCGTACTGAAGCTTTCTTT
CASTLARRTEAFF
>TRBV6-1|TRBJ1-1|NA|once
TGTGCCAGCAGTGATGGGGCGGGGATGAACACTGAAGCTTTCTTT
CASSDGAGMNTEAFF
>TRBV28|TRBJ1-1|NA|NA
TGTGCCAGCAGAATCAGGGTGATGGGCACTGAAGCTTTCTTT
CASRIRVMGTEAFF
>TRBV10-3|TRBJ2-1|NA|NA
TGTGCCATCAGTGAGGGAAGGGGGCAGTTCTTC
CAISEGRGQFF
>TRBV4-1|TRBJ2-7|NA|few
TGCGCCAGCAGCCAAGAGAGGAGGAGCTCCTACGAGCAGTACTTC
CASSQERRSSYEQYF
>TRBV10-1|TRBJ2-2|TRBD2|NA
TGCGCCAGCAGTGAGTCGAAGTTAGGGACTAGCGGCACCGGGGAGCTGTTTTTT
CASSESKLGTSGTGELFF